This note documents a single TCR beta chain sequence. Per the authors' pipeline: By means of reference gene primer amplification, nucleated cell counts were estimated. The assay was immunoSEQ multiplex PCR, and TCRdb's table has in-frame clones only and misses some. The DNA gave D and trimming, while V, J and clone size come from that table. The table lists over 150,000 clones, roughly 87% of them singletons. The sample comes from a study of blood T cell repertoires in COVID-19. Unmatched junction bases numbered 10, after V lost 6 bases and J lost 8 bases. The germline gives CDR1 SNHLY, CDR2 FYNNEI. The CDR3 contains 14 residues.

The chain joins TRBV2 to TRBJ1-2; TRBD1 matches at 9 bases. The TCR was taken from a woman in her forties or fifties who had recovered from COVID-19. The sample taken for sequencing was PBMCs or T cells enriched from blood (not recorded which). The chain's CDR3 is CASSLSRDRVGYTF. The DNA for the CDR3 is TGTGCCAGCAGCCTAAGCCGGGACAGGGTCGGCTACACCTTC.